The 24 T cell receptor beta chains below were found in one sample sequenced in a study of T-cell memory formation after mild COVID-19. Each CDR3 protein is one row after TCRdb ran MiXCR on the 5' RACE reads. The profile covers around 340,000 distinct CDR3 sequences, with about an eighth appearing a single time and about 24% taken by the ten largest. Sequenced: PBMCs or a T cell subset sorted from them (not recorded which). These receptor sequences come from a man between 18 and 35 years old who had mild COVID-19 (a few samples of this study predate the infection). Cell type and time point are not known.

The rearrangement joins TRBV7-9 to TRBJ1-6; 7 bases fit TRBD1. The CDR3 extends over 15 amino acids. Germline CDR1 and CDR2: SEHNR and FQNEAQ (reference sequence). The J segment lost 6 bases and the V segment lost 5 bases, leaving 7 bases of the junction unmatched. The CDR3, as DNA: TGTGCCAGCAGCCAGGGACAGCCGGCTAATTCACCCCTCCACTTT. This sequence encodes CASSQGQPANSPLHF.

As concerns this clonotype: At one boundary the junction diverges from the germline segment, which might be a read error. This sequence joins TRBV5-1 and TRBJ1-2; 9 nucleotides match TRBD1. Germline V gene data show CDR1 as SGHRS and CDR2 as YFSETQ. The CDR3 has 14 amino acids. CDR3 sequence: CTSSLEGTGSGYTF. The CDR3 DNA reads TGCACCAGCAGCTTGGAAGGGACAGGGTCTGGCTACACCTTC.

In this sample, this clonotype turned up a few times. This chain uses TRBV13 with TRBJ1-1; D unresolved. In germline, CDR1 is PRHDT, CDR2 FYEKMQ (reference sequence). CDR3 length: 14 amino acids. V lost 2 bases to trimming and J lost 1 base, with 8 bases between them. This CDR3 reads CASSLLPGNTEAFF. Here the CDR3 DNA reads TGTGCCAGCAGCTTACTCCCAGGGAACACTGAAGCTTTCTTT.

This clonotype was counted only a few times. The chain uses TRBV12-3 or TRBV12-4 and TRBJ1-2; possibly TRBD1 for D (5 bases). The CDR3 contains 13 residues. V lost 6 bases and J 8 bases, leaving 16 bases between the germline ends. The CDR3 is CASSPPSGEGYTF. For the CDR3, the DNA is TGTGCCAGCAGCCCCCCCTCGGGGGAGGGCTACACCTTC.

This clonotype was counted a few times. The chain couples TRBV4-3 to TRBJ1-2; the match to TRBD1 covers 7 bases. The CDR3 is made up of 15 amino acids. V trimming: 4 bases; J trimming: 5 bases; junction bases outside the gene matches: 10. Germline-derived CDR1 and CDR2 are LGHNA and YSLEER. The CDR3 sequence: CASSPNRQGGYGYTF. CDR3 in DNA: TGCGCCAGCAGCCCAAACCGACAGGGAGGGTATGGCTACACCTTC.

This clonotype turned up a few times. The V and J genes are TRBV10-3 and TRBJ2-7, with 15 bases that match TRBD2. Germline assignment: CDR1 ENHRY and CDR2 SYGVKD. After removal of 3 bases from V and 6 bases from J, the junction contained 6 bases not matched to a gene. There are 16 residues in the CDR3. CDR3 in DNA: TGTGCCATCAGTGATCTTCCGGGACTAGCGGGAGGCGAGCAGTACTTC. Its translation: CAISDLPGLAGGEQYF.

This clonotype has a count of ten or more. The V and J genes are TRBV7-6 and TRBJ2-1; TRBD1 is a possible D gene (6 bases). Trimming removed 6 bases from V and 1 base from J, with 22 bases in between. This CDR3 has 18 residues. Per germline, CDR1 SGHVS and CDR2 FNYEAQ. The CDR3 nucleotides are TGTGCCAGCAGTGGGGTCAGGGGCAAGGGGAAGTCCTACAATGAGCAGTTCTTC. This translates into CASSGVRGKGKSYNEQFF.

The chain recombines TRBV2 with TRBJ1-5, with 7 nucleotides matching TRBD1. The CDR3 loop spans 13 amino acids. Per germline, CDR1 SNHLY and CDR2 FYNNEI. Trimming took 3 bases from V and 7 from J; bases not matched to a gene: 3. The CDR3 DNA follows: TGTGCCAGCAGTGACAGGGGGATGCAGCCCCAGCATTTT. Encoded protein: CASSDRGMQPQHF.

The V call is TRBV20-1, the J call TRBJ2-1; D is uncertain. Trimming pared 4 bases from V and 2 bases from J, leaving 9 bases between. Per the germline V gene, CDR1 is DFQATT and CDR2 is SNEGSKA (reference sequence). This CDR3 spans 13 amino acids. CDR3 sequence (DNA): TGCAGTGCTACCACGGACCCCTACAATGAGCAGTTCTTC. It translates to CSATTDPYNEQFF.

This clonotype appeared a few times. This CDR3 is CSVETSGGATDTQYF. CDR3 bases: TGCAGCGTTGAGACTAGCGGGGGGGCCACAGATACGCAGTATTTT. This rearrangement joins TRBV29-1 to TRBJ2-3, with 14 positions matching TRBD2. V gave up 3 bases and J gave up 2 bases; unmatched junction bases: 1. The germline gives CDR1 SQVTM, CDR2 ANQGSEA. CDR3 size: 15 residues.

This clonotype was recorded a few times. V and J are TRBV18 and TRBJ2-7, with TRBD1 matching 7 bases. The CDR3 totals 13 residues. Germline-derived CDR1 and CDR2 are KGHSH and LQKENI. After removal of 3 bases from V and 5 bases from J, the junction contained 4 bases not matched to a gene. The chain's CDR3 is CASSPTGVHEQYV. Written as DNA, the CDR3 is TGTGCCAGCTCACCCACAGGGGTACACGAGCAGTACGTC.

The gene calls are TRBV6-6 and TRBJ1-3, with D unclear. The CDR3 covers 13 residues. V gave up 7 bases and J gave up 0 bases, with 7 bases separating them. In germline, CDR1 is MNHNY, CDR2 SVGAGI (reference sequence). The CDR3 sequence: CASKGLSGNTIYF. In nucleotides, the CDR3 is TGTGCCAGCAAGGGCCTCTCTGGAAACACCATATATTTT.

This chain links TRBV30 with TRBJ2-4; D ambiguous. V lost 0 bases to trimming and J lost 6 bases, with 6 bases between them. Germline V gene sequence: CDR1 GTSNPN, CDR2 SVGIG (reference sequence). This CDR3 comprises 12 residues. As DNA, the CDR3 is TGTGCCTGGAGTGTAAAGGGAAACATTCAGTACTTC. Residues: CAWSVKGNIQYF.

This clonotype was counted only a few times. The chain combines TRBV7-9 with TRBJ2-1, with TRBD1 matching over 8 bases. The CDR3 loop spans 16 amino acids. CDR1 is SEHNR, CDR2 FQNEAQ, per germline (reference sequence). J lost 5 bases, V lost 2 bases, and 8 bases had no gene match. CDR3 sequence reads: CASSLIRTGLNNEQFF. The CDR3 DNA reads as TGTGCCAGCAGCTTAATCCGGACAGGGTTGAACAATGAGCAGTTCTTC.

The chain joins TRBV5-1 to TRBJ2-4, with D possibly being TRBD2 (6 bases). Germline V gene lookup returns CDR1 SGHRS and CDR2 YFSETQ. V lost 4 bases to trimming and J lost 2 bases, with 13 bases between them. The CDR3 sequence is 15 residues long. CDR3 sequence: CASSGGTDTKNIQYF. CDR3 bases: TGCGCCAGCAGCGGCGGGACCGACACCAAAAACATTCAGTACTTC.

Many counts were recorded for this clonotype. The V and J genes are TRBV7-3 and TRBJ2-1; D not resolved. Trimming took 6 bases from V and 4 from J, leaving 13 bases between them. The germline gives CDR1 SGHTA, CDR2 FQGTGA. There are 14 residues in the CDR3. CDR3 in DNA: TGTGCCAGCAGATTGGCCGGGTCGTACAATGAGCAGTTCTTC. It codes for CASRLAGSYNEQFF.

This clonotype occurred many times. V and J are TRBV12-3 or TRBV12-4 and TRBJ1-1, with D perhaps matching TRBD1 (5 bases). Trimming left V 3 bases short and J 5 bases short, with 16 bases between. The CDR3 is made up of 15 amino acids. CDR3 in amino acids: CASSFPHAGDTEAFF. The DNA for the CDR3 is TGTGCCAGCAGTTTCCCCCACGCGGGGGATACTGAAGCTTTCTTT.

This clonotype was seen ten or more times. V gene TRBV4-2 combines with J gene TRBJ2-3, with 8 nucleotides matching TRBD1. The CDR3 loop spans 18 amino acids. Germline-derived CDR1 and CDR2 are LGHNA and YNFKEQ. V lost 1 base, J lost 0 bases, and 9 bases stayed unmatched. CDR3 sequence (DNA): TGTGCCAGCAGCCAAGGATCAGGGGGCGCGTCTAGCACAGATACGCAGTATTTT. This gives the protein CASSQGSGGASSTDTQYF.

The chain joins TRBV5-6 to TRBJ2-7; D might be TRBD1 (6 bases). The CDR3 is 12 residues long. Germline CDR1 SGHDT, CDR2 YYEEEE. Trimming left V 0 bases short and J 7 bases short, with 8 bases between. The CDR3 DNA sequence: TGTGCCAGCAGCTTGGCAGGGGCAGAGCAGTACTTC. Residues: CASSLAGAEQYF.

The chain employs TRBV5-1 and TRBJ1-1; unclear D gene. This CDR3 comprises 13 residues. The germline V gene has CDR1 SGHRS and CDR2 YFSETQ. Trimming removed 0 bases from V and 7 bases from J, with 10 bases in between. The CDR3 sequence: CASSLAGQFEAFF. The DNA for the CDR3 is TGCGCCAGCAGCTTGGCCGGGCAATTTGAAGCTTTCTTT. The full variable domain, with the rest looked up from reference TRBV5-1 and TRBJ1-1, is KAGVTQTPRYLIKTRGQQVTLSCSPISGHRSVSWYQQTPGQGLQFLFEYFSETQRNKGNFPGRFSGRQFSNSRSEMNVSTLELGDSALYLCASSLAGQFEAFFGQGTRLTVV.

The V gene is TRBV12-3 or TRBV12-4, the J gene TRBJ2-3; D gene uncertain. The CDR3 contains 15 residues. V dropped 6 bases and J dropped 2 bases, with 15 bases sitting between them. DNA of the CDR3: TGTGCCAGCAGCCAGAGGTTCTCGTACACAGATACGCAGTATTTT. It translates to CASSQRFSYTDTQYF.

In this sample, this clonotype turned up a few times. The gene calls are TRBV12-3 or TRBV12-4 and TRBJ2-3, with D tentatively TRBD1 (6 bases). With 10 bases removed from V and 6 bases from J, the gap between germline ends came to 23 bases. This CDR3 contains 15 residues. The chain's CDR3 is CATSSTPRTVDTQYF. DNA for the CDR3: TGTGCCACCTCTTCTACCCCCCGGACAGTGGATACGCAGTATTTT.

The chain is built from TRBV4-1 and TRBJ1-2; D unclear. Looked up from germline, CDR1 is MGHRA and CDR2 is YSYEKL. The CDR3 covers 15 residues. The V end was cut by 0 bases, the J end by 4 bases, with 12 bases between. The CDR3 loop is CASSQDYPTGYGYTF. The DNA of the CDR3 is TGCGCCAGCAGCCAAGATTACCCGACTGGCTATGGCTACACCTTC.

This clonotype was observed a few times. CDR3 loop: CASSLAGANQPQHF. Written as DNA, the CDR3 is TGTGCCAGCAGCTTAGCGGGGGCAAATCAGCCCCAGCATTTT. The chain couples TRBV7-9 to TRBJ1-5; a possible D gene is TRBD1 (6 bases). Germline CDR1 and CDR2: SEHNR and FQNEAQ (reference sequence). The ends were cut back, 0 bases at V and 4 bases at J, with 7 bases in the middle. This CDR3 spans 14 amino acids.